Listed here are 15 T cell receptor beta chains from one sample, sequenced in a study of tumor-infiltrating lymphocytes in localized non-small cell lung cancer. Method: immunoSEQ multiplex PCR; TCRdb's copy keeps in-frame clones and lacks some. The table has roughly 12,000 clones, roughly 76% seen once; the top ten hold about a sixth. Source material: uninvolved lung tissue not adjacent to the tumor. The source of these receptors is a human donor with non-small cell lung cancer.

The chain couples TRBV28 to TRBJ2-3; D unclear. V shed 7 bases and J shed 2 bases, with 7 bases lying between them. Germline CDR1 and CDR2: MDHEN and SYDVKM. CDR3 size: 12 residues. The chain's CDR3 is CASTRNTDTQYF. The CDR3 nucleotides read TGTGCCAGCACCCGAAACACAGATACGCAGTATTTT.

The V gene is TRBV30, the J gene TRBJ1-2; D might be TRBD1 (6 bases). The CDR3 runs to 15 residues. The germline CDR1 and CDR2 sequences are GTSNPN and SVGIG (reference sequence). Trimming removed 1 base at V and 4 bases at J, with 16 bases between. The CDR3 DNA reads as TGTGCCTGGAGTGAGGACAGACCCCGGATCTATGGCTACACCTTC. It specifies CAWSEDRPRIYGYTF. Supplemented by reference TRBV30 and TRBJ1-2, the full variable domain reads SQTIHQWPATLVQPVGSPLSLECTVEGTSNPNLYWYRQAAGRGLQLLFYSVGIGQISSEVPQNLSASRPQDRQFILSSKKLLLSDSGFYLCAWSEDRPRIYGYTFGSGTRLTVV.

This chain uses TRBV4-1 with TRBJ2-1; TRBD1 is a possible D gene (6 bases). The CDR3 loop spans 17 amino acids. Germline V gene sequence: CDR1 MGHRA, CDR2 YSYEKL. The V gene lost 4 bases and the J gene lost 5 bases, with 21 bases spanning the gap. CDR3 nucleotides: TGCGCCAGCAGCCCCCAGGGGCAGCTAAGTATCCACAATGAGCAGTTCTTC. It codes for CASSPQGQLSIHNEQFF.

This chain links TRBV28 with TRBJ1-2; TRBD1 agrees at 7 bases. The germline V gene has CDR1 MDHEN and CDR2 SYDVKM. The CDR3 runs to 14 residues. Trimming cost V 6 bases and J 8 bases; bases outside gene matches: 12. The CDR3, as DNA: TGTGCCAGCAGAGTTGGGACAGCAAGTACCGGCTACACCTTC. Its translation is CASRVGTASTGYTF.

The chain links TRBV7-9 to TRBJ2-2; 10 bases fit TRBD2. J gave up 0 bases and V 2 bases, and 9 bases lay outside the gene matches. The germline V gene has CDR1 SEHNR and CDR2 FQNEAQ (reference sequence). The CDR3 totals 19 residues. In DNA form, the CDR3 reads TGTGCCAGCAGCTTAAGGGGTAGTAGCGGGAGGACGAACACCGGGGAGCTGTTTTTT. As protein: CASSLRGSSGRTNTGELFF.

The genes are TRBV7-2 and TRBJ2-7, with no clear D. The CDR3 is 13 residues long. Per the germline V gene, CDR1 is SGHTA and CDR2 is FQGNSA. V lost 5 bases, J lost 4 bases, and 12 bases lay in between. CDR3 region: CASSPRAPYEQYF. For the CDR3, the DNA is TGTGCCAGCAGCCCTCGGGCCCCTTACGAGCAGTACTTC.

This chain uses TRBV6-9 with TRBJ2-3, with D perhaps TRBD1 or TRBD2 (6 bases each). V lost 8 bases and J 5 bases, leaving 11 bases between the germline ends. CDR3 length: 12 residues. CDR1 MNHGY and CDR2 SVAAGI come from the germline V gene. DNA of the CDR3: TGTGCCAGCGAAGGGGGGAAAGATACGCAGTATTTT. This codes for CASEGGKDTQYF.

This clone is a singleton in its sample. The chain uses TRBV7-2 and TRBJ2-2, with unresolved D. V was clipped by 3 bases and J by 3 bases, with 8 bases between them. The V gene's germline CDR1 is SGHTA and CDR2 FQGNSA. The CDR3 spans 14 residues. CDR3 sequence reads: CASSFDRYTGELFF. The DNA of the CDR3 is TGTGCCAGCAGCTTCGACCGCTACACCGGGGAGCTGTTTTTT.

The chain couples TRBV6-6 to TRBJ2-3; 8 nucleotides agree with TRBD2. J lost 3 bases, V lost 5 bases, and 10 bases had no gene match. The CDR3 covers 16 residues. Germline V gene data show CDR1 as MNHNY and CDR2 as SVGAGI (reference sequence). The DNA of the CDR3 is TGTGCCAGCAGTACGGGGGGGCGGAGAAGTACAGATACGCAGTATTTT. This gives the protein CASSTGGRRSTDTQYF.

The rearrangement uses TRBV4-3 and TRBJ1-1, with unresolved D. The V end lost 4 bases, the J end lost 1 base, and 13 bases lay between the germline ends. Germline V gives CDR1 LGHNA, CDR2 YSLEER. This CDR3 region has 15 residues. The CDR3 nucleotides read TGCGCCAGCAGCCGTGAGCCGGGATCGAACACTGAAGCTTTCTTT. Encoded protein: CASSREPGSNTEAFF.

This clone has just one count. The rearrangement uses TRBV7-9 and TRBJ2-7; D is unresolved. Germline-derived CDR1 and CDR2 are SEHNR and FQNEAQ (reference sequence). Trimming removed 1 base from V and 0 bases from J, with 7 bases in between. CDR3 length: 14 amino acids. CDR3 sequence: CASSLEGLSYEQYF. The DNA for the CDR3 is TGTGCCAGCAGCTTAGAAGGTCTCTCCTACGAGCAGTACTTC.

The chain is built from TRBV7-2 and TRBJ1-1; no reliable D call. Trimming left V 1 base short and J 1 base short, with 7 bases between. CDR1 is SGHTA, CDR2 FQGNSA, per germline. There are 14 residues in the CDR3. Here the CDR3 DNA reads TGTGCCAGCAGCTTAGGGCAATCGAACACTGAAGCTTTCTTT. Protein product: CASSLGQSNTEAFF.

This clone was counted once. This chain connects TRBV2 to TRBJ2-3, with 10 nucleotides matching TRBD2. Per germline, CDR1 SNHLY and CDR2 FYNNEI. V dropped 4 bases and J dropped 1; count of bases not matched to a gene: 8. This CDR3 has 17 residues. CDR3 in DNA: TGTGCCAGCAGTGCTACTAGCGGGACGGGGCGCACAGATACGCAGTATTTT. This codes for CASSATSGTGRTDTQYF.

The sample holds a few counts of this clone. The rearrangement joins TRBV7-6 to TRBJ2-5; 7 positions agree with TRBD2. V was pared by 5 bases and J by 7 bases, with 10 bases of the junction left unmatched. There are 14 residues in the CDR3. Germline V gene data show CDR1 as SGHVS and CDR2 as FNYEAQ. In DNA form, the CDR3 reads TGTGCCAGCAGCCTGAGTTCGTGGGGGGGGACCCAGTACTTC. This gives the protein CASSLSSWGGTQYF.

The chain joins TRBV14 to TRBJ2-1, with unresolved D. The CDR3 has 16 amino acids. Looked up from germline, CDR1 is SGHDN and CDR2 is FVKESK. Trimming shortened V by 4 bases and J by 6 bases, and 19 bases separated the two germline ends. DNA of the CDR3: TGTGCCAGCAGCCTACTGGCGTCCCTTGGCCTCAATGAGCAGTTCTTC. Protein product: CASSLLASLGLNEQFF.